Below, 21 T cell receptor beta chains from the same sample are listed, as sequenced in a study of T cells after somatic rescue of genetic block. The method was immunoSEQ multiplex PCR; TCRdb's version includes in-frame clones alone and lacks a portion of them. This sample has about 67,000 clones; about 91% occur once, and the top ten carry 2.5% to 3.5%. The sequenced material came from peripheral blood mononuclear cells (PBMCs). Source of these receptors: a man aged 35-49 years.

Here the CDR3 DNA reads TGTGCCAGCAGCCAAGATCTCTGGGAGACCCAGTACTTC. Translated: CASSQDLWETQYF. V and J are TRBV4-2 and TRBJ2-5; D not resolved. Germline V gene data show CDR1 as LGHNA and CDR2 as YNFKEQ. Trimming pared 0 bases from V and 5 bases from J, leaving 7 bases between. The CDR3 loop spans 13 amino acids.

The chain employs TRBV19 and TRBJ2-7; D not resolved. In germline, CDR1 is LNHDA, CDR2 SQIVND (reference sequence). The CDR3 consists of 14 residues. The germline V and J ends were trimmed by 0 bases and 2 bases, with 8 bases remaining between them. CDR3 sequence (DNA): TGTGCCAGTAGTATAGAAGGCAGGACCTACGAGCAGTACTTC. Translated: CASSIEGRTYEQYF.

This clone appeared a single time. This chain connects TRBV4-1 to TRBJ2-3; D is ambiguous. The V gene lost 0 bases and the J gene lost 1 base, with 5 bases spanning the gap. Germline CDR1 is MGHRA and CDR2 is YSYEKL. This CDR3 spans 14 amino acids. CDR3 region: CASSQDWGTDTQYF. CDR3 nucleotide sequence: TGCGCCAGCAGCCAAGATTGGGGCACAGATACGCAGTATTTT.

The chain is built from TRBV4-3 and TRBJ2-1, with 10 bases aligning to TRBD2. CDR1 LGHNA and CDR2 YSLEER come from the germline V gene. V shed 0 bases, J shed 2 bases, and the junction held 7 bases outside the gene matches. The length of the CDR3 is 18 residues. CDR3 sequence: CASSQDPTSGMTYNEQFF. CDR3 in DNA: TGCGCCAGCAGCCAAGATCCCACTAGCGGGATGACCTACAATGAGCAGTTCTTC.

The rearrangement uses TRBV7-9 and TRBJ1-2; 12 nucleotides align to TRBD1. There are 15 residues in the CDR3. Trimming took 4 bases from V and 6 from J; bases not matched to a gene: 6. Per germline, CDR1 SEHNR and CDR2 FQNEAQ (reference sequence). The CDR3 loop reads CASSSTGTGGHGYTF. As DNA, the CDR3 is TGTGCCAGCAGCTCAACCGGGACAGGGGGCCATGGCTACACCTTC.

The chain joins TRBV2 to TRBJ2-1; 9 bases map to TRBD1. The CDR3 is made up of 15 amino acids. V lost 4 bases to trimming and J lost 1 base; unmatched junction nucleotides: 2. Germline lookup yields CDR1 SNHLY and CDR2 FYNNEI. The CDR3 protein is CASSADRGSYNEQFF. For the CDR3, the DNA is TGTGCCAGCAGTGCGGACAGGGGATCCTACAATGAGCAGTTCTTC. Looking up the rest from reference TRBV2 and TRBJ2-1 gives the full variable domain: EPEVTQTPSHQVTQMGQEVILRCVPISNHLYFYWYRQILGQKVEFLVSFYNNEISEKSEIFDDQFSVERPDGSNFTLKIRSTKLEDSAMYFCASSADRGSYNEQFFGPGTRLTVL.

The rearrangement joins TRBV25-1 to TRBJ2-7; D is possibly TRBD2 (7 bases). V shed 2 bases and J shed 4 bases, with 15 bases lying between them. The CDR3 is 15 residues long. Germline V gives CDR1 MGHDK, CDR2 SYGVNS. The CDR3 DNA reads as TGTGCCAGCAGTGAACTGGGAGGGGGAGGATACGAGCAGTACTTC. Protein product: CASSELGGGGYEQYF.

In DNA, the CDR3 is TGTGCCAGCAGCCCTAGCGGGGGGCGGGCAGATACGCAGTATTTT. It encodes CASSPSGGRADTQYF. V and J are TRBV7-2 and TRBJ2-3; 11 nucleotides agree with TRBD2. The CDR3 totals 15 residues. Per germline, CDR1 SGHTA and CDR2 FQGNSA. V lost 5 bases and J lost 4; bases outside the gene matches: 5. The full variable domain, its missing parts supplied by reference TRBV7-2 and TRBJ2-3, is GAGVSQSPSNKVTEKGKDVELRCDPISGHTALYWYRQSLGQGLEFLIYFQGNSAPDKSGLPSDRFSAERTGGSVSTLTIQRTQQEDSAVYLCASSPSGGRADTQYFGPGTRLTVL.

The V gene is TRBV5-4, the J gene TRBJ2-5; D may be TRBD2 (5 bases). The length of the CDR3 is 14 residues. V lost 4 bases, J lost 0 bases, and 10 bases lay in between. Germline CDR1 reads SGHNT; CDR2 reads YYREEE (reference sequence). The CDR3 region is CASSAGSNQETQYF. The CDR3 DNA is TGTGCCAGCAGCGCGGGCAGCAACCAAGAGACCCAGTACTTC. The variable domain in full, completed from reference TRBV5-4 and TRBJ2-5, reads ETGVTQSPTHLIKTRGQQVTLRCSSQSGHNTVSWYQQALGQGPQFIFQYYREEENGRGNFPPRFSGLQFPNYSSELNVNALELDDSALYLCASSAGSNQETQYFGPGTRLLVL.

This chain's CDR3 is CASSPPVRGGYEQYF. The CDR3 DNA is TGTGCCAGCTCACCACCGGTAAGGGGAGGGTACGAGCAGTACTTC. The genes are TRBV18 and TRBJ2-7; 7 bases align to TRBD2. With V trimmed by 0 bases and J by 4 bases, 6 bases remained unmatched. The CDR3 is 15 residues long. Germline values: CDR1 KGHSH, CDR2 LQKENI.

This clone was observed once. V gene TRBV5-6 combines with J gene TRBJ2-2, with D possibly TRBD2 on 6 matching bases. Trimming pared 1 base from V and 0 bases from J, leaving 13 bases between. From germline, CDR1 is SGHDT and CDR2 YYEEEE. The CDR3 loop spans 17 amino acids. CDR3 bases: TGTGCCAGCAGCTTGACCGGGGGTCAGTCGAACACCGGGGAGCTGTTTTTT. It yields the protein CASSLTGGQSNTGELFF. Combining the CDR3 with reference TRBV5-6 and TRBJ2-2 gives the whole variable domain DAGVTQSPTHLIKTRGQQVTLRCSPKSGHDTVSWYQQALGQGPQFIFQYYEEEERQRGNFPDRFSGHQFPNYSSELNVNALLLGDSALYLCASSLTGGQSNTGELFFGEGSRLTVL.

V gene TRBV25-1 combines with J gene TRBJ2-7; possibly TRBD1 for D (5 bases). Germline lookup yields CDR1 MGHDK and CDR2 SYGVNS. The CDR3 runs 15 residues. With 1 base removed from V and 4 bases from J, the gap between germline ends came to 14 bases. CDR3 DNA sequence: TGTGCCAGCAGTGAATCGTGGGCAGGGATTTACGAGCAGTACTTC. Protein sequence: CASSESWAGIYEQYF.

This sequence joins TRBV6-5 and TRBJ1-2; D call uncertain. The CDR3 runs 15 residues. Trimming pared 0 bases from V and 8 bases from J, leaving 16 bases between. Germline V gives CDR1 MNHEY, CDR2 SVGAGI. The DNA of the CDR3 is TGTGCCAGCAGTTACTCATGGGAAAGTTTAGAAGGCTACACCTTC. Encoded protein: CASSYSWESLEGYTF.

DNA for the CDR3: TGTGCCAGCAGTGAACGGGACGGCCCTTCGGCCCAGTACTTC. It encodes CASSERDGPSAQYF. V is TRBV6-1 and J is TRBJ2-5, with D perhaps TRBD1 or TRBD2 (5 bases each). The CDR3 is made up of 14 amino acids. V gave up 2 bases and J gave up 9 bases, with 16 bases separating them. Germline V CDR1 and CDR2: MNHNS, SASEGT.

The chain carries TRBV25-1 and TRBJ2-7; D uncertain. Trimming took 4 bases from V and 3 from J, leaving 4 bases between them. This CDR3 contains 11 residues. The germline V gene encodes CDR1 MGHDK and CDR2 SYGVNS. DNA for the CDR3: TGTGCCAGCAGTGGCTACTACGAGCAGTACTTC. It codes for CASSGYYEQYF.

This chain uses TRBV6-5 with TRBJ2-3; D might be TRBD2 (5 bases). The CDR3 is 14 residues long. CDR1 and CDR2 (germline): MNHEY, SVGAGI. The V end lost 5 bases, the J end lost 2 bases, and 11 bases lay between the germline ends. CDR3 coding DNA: TGTGCCAGCAGTCCGGACTCCTACACAGATACGCAGTATTTT. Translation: CASSPDSYTDTQYF.

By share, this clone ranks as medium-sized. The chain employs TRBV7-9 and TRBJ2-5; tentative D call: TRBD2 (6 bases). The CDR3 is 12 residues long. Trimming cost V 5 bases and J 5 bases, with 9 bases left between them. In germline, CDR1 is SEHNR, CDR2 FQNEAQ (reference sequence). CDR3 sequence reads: CASSQEGETQYF. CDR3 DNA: TGTGCCAGCAGCCAGGAGGGGGAGACCCAGTACTTC.

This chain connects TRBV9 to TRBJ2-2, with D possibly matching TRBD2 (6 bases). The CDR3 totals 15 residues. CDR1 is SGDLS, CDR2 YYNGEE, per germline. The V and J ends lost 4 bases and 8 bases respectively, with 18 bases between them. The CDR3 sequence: CASSRTTSPSGELFF. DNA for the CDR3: TGTGCCAGCAGCAGGACTACCTCCCCGTCGGGGGAGCTGTTTTTT.

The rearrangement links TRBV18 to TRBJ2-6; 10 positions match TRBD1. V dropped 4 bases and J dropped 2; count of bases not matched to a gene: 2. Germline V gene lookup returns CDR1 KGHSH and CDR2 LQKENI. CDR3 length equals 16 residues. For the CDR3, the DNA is TGTGCCAGCTCACGAGGACAGGGGGCTGGGGCCAACGTCCTGACTTTC. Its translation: CASSRGQGAGANVLTF.

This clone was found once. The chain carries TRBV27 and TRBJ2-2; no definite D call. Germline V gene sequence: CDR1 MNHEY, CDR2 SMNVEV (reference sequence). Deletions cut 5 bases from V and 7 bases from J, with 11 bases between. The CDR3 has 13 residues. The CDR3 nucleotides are TGTGCCAGCAGTCGGGTAGTTAGCGGGGAGCTGTTTTTT. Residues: CASSRVVSGELFF.

The CDR3 sequence: CTSSLRQGGQPQHF. CDR3 coding DNA: TGCACCAGCAGCTTGCGACAGGGAGGTCAGCCCCAGCATTTT. The chain is built from TRBV1 and TRBJ1-5; TRBD1, the table's D call, was not compared with the DNA. TRBV1 is classified as a pseudogene. The CDR3 runs to 14 residues.